Listed below are T cell receptor beta chains from one sample, sequenced in a study of brain T cells in children with intractable seizures. Clones were read by immunoSEQ multiplex PCR, and TCRdb kept only the in-frame ones, dropping some. The sample consists of 70,000 to 90,000 clones, about 93% of them appearing once. The specimen comprised peripheral blood, sampled at surgery. The receptors here all came from a boy in the first two years of life with tuberous sclerosis and intractable seizures. The CDR3 runs from the conserved cysteine through the conserved F or W. D genes are given only for firm matches. Clone size is not always given. Where it is, it says once, few, many or a class for expanded clones.

TRBV7-2	-	15	-	TRBJ1-1	CASSLEPGMNTEAFF	TGTGCCAGCAGCTTAGAACCAGGGATGAACACTGAAGCTTTCTTT
TRBV20-1	TRBD1	15	-	TRBJ1-1	CSASRDRLMNTEAFF	TGCAGTGCTAGTCGGGACAGGCTAATGAACACTGAAGCTTTCTTT
TRBV9	-	15	-	TRBJ1-4	CASSADGATNEKLFF	TGTGCCAGCAGCGCGGACGGTGCAACTAATGAAAAACTGTTTTTT
TRBV20-1	-	13	-	TRBJ1-1	CSASRTGPTEAFF	TGCAGTGCCAGTCGCACGGGGCCCACTGAAGCTTTCTTT
TRBV27	-	15	-	TRBJ2-7	CASSFRGSYSYEQYF	TGTGCCAGCAGTTTCCGCGGGTCATACTCCTACGAGCAGTACTTC
TRBV5-1	-	15	-	TRBJ2-7	CASSTARDSSYEQYF	TGCGCCAGCAGCACGGCTCGTGACAGCTCCTACGAGCAGTACTTC
TRBV6-1	-	14	-	TRBJ1-4	CASSEPALNEKLFF	TGTGCCAGCAGTGAACCAGCACTTAATGAAAAACTGTTTTTT
TRBV2	-	15	-	TRBJ1-5	CASSEGTEIYGPQHF	TGTGCCAGCAGTGAAGGGACAGAAATTTATGGGCCCCAGCATTTT
TRBV7-9	-	11	-	TRBJ1-1	CASSRNTEAFF	TGTGCCAGCAGCCGGAACACTGAAGCTTTCTTT
TRBV6-4	-	13	-	TRBJ2-7	CASALGVGNEQYF	TGTGCCAGCGCCCTGGGGGTAGGTAACGAGCAGTACTTC
TRBV5-6	-	15	-	TRBJ1-1	CASSLAGTTNTEAFF	TGTGCCAGCAGCTTGGCCGGGACAACGAACACTGAAGCTTTCTTT
TRBV19	TRBD2	15	-	TRBJ2-2	CASSIASGGAGELFF	TGTGCCAGTAGTATAGCTAGCGGGGGGGCCGGGGAGCTGTTTTTT
TRBV6-1	-	17	few	TRBJ1-6	CASSEERGFSYNSPLHF	TGTGCCAGCAGTGAAGAGAGGGGGTTCTCCTATAATTCACCCCTCCACTTT
TRBV19	-	14	-	TRBJ1-3	CASSINFSGNTIYF	TGTGCCAGTAGTATTAACTTCTCTGGAAACACCATATATTTT
TRBV14	TRBD1	16	once	TRBJ2-2	CASSRITGTGTGELFF	TGTGCCAGCAGTCGGATTACCGGGACAGGGACCGGGGAGCTGTTTTTT